The 14 T cell receptor beta chains reported below all come from one sample, sequenced in a study of blood T cell repertoires in COVID-19. The repertoire was sequenced with immunoSEQ multiplex PCR; TCRdb's copy has only in-frame clones and lacks some. The data hold some 300,000 clones, with almost 90% observed a single time. Sequencing was done on a sample of peripheral blood. These receptors were obtained from a woman aged 40 to 55 with COVID-19, enrolled during active disease.

The chain combines TRBV5-1 with TRBJ1-1, with unresolved D. The germline V gene encodes CDR1 SGHRS and CDR2 YFSETQ. The CDR3 sequence is 13 residues long. Trimming took off 3 bases at V and 7 bases at J, with 13 bases between the two ends. In DNA form, the CDR3 reads TGCGCCAGCAGCTACAGTTCGCCTCTTGAAGCTTTCTTT. It specifies CASSYSSPLEAFF.

This sequence joins TRBV6-5 and TRBJ1-2, with 10 bases aligning to TRBD1. The CDR3 is 16 residues long. Germline V gives CDR1 MNHEY, CDR2 SVGAGI. With 1 base clipped from V and 4 bases from J, the junction kept 6 bases outside the gene matches. The DNA of the CDR3 is TGTGCCAGCAGTTACTATACCGGGGACAGGGGCTATGGCTACACCTTC. Translated, it gives CASSYYTGDRGYGYTF.

The gene calls are TRBV25-1 and TRBJ1-2; TRBD1 agrees at 7 bases. The CDR3 loop spans 13 amino acids. Germline assignment: CDR1 MGHDK and CDR2 SYGVNS. Trimming at V came to 6 bases and at J to 8 bases, leaving 9 bases not matched to a gene. CDR3 protein: CASSPTGERGYTF. CDR3 in DNA: TGTGCCAGCAGCCCCACAGGGGAACGCGGCTACACCTTC.

The rearrangement links TRBV6-2 or TRBV6-3 to TRBJ2-1; D ambiguous. CDR1 is MNHEY and CDR2 is SVGEGT in the germline V gene. This CDR3 is built from 11 residues. V was clipped by 5 bases and J by 10 bases, with 9 bases between them. This CDR3 is CASSPQREQFF. Here the CDR3 DNA reads TGTGCCAGCAGTCCCCAGAGGGAGCAGTTCTTC.

The V gene is TRBV7-3, the J gene TRBJ2-1, with D possibly TRBD1 on 6 matching bases. The length of the CDR3 is 18 residues. The V gene's germline CDR1 is SGHTA and CDR2 FQGTGA. Trimming cost V 4 bases and J 4 bases, with 23 bases left between them. The CDR3 sequence is CASSSSPRGPGLYNEQFF. CDR3 nucleotide sequence: TGTGCCAGCAGCTCCTCCCCCAGGGGCCCAGGCTTATACAATGAGCAGTTCTTC.

The chain employs TRBV18 and TRBJ1-6; D is unclear. V gave up 6 bases and J gave up 3 bases, with 12 bases separating them. The CDR3 loop spans 15 amino acids. Germline CDR1 is KGHSH and CDR2 is LQKENI. CDR3 nucleotides: TGTGCCAGCTCTCCTTCAGAATTCTATAATTCACCCCTCCACTTT. Residues: CASSPSEFYNSPLHF.

The J gene is TRBJ1-5, the V gene TRBV10-3; possibly TRBD1 for D (5 bases). With 3 bases removed from V and 0 bases from J, the gap between germline ends came to 12 bases. The CDR3 is 16 residues long. Germline CDR1 is ENHRY and CDR2 is SYGVKD. This CDR3 is CAISDGGLNSNQPQHF. The CDR3 coding sequence is TGTGCCATCAGTGATGGGGGACTTAATAGCAATCAGCCCCAGCATTTT.

This clone was observed a single time. The genes are TRBV7-3 and TRBJ2-3, with D maybe TRBD1 (5 bases). The V and J ends lost 5 bases and 3 bases respectively, with 12 bases between them. This CDR3 contains 14 residues. The V gene's germline CDR1 is SGHTA and CDR2 FQGTGA. CDR3 loop: CASSPGRETDTQYF. The CDR3, as DNA: TGTGCCAGCAGCCCAGGGCGTGAGACAGATACGCAGTATTTT.

This chain uses TRBV10-3 with TRBJ1-1; D perhaps matches TRBD1 (5 bases). V lost 6 bases, J lost 0 bases, and 14 bases lay in between. The CDR3 loop spans 15 amino acids. Germline CDR1 is ENHRY and CDR2 is SYGVKD. The CDR3 loop is CAISKAGDMNTEAFF. The CDR3 DNA reads TGTGCCATCAGCAAAGCGGGGGATATGAACACTGAAGCTTTCTTT.

This clone was recorded a few times. The rearrangement joins TRBV4-3 to TRBJ1-1; TRBD1 might be the D (5 bases). Germline V CDR1 and CDR2: LGHNA, YSLEER. The V end lost 2 bases, the J end lost 0 bases, and 7 bases lay between the germline ends. CDR3 length: 14 residues. The CDR3 DNA reads TGCGCCAGCAGCCAAAGGGGCATGAACACTGAAGCTTTCTTT. It specifies CASSQRGMNTEAFF.

This clone showed up just once. The V call is TRBV7-2, the J call TRBJ1-1; 7 bases map to TRBD1. The CDR3 runs to 14 residues. The J segment lost 4 bases and the V segment lost 2 bases, leaving 4 bases of the junction unmatched. CDR1 and CDR2 from the germline V gene are SGHTA and FQGNSA. CDR3 in amino acids: CASSLRGPVTEAFF. The CDR3 nucleotides are TGTGCCAGCAGCTTAAGGGGGCCAGTCACTGAAGCTTTCTTT.

This clone turned up a few times. The chain employs TRBV4-2 and TRBJ2-3; 8 positions match TRBD2. Germline CDR1 and CDR2: LGHNA and YNFKEQ. V lost 0 bases and J lost 4; bases outside the gene matches: 6. The CDR3 has 16 amino acids. CDR3 amino acids: CASSQDKRGGPDTQYF. Here the CDR3 DNA reads TGTGCCAGCAGCCAAGATAAACGGGGGGGCCCAGATACGCAGTATTTT.

This chain uses TRBV29-1 with TRBJ2-1, with 7 bases lining up with TRBD2. Unmatched junction bases numbered 3, after V lost 5 bases and J lost 2 bases. The CDR3 length is 13 residues. Germline values: CDR1 SQVTM, CDR2 ANQGSEA. CDR3 sequence reads: CSVWGGAYNEQFF. The CDR3, as DNA: TGCAGCGTTTGGGGGGGGGCCTACAATGAGCAGTTCTTC.

The V call is TRBV28, the J call TRBJ1-4; TRBD1 matches at 7 bases. This CDR3 has 15 amino acids. V lost 2 bases, J lost 4 bases, and 4 bases stayed unmatched. CDR1 is MDHEN, CDR2 SYDVKM, per germline. CDR3 sequence (DNA): TGTGCCAGCAGTTTAGGGGGACAGTATAATGAAAAACTGTTTTTT. It is translated as CASSLGGQYNEKLFF.